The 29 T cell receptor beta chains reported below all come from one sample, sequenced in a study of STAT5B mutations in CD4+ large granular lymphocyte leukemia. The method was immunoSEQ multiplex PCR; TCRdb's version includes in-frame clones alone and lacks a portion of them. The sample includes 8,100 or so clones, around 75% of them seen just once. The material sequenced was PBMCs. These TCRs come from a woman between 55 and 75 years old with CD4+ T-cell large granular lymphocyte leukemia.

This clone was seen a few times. This CDR3 is CASSWTVATNEKLFF. The CDR3 coding sequence is TGTGCCAGCAGTTGGACGGTTGCAACTAATGAAAAACTGTTTTTT. This chain joins TRBV6-5 and TRBJ1-4; D is undetermined. CDR1 is MNHEY, CDR2 SVGAGI, per germline. The CDR3 covers 15 residues. Trimming removed 4 bases at V and 0 bases at J, with 9 bases between.

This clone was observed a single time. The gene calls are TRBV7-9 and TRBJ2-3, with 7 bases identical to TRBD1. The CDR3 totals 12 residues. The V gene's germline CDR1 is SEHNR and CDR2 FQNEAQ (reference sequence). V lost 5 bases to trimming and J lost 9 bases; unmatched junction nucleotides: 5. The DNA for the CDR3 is TGTGCCAGCAGCCCCCAGGGGGACACGCAGTATTTT. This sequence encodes CASSPQGDTQYF. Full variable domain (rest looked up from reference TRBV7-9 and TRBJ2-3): DTGVSQNPRHKITKRGQNVTFRCDPISEHNRLYWYRQTLGQGPEFLTYFQNEAQLEKSRLLSDRFSAERPKGSFSTLEIQRTEQGDSAMYLCASSPQGDTQYFGPGTRLTVL.

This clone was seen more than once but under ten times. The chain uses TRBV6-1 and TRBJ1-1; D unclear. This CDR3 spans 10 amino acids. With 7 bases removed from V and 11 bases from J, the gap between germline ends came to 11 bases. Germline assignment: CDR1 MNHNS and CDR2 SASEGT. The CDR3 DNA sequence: TGTGCCAGCACATCACGGACGGCTTTCTTT. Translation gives CASTSRTAFF.

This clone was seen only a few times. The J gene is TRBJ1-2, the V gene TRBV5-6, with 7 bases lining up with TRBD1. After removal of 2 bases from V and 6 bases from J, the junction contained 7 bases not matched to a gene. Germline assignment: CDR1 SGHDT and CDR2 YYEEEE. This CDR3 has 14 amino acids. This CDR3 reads CASSFAGTADGYTF. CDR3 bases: TGTGCCAGCAGCTTTGCCGGGACAGCTGATGGCTACACCTTC.

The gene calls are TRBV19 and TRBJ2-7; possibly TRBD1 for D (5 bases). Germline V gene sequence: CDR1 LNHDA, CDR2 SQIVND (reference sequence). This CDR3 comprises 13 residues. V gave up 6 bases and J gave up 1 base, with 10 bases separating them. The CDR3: CASRTTDSYEQYF. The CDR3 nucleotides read TGTGCCAGTAGGACGACAGATTCCTACGAGCAGTACTTC.

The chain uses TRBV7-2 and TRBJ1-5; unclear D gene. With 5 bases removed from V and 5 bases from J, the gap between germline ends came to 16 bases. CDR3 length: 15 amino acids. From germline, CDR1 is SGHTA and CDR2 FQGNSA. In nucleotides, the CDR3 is TGTGCCAGCAGCCCCGGACTTGAATGGGATCAGCCCCAGCATTTT. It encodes CASSPGLEWDQPQHF.

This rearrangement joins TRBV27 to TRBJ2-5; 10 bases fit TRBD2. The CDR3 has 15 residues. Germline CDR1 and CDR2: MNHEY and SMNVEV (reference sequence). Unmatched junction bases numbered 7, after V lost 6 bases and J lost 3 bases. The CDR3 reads CASSPLAGVEETQYF. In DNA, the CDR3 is TGTGCCAGCAGCCCCCTAGCGGGGGTGGAAGAGACCCAGTACTTC.

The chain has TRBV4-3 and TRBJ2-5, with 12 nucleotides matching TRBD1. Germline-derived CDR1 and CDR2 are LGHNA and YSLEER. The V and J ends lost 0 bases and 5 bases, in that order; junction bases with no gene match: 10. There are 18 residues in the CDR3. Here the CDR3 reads CASSQEWGTGGERETQYF. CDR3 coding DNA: TGCGCCAGCAGCCAAGAATGGGGGACAGGGGGCGAACGGGAGACCCAGTACTTC.

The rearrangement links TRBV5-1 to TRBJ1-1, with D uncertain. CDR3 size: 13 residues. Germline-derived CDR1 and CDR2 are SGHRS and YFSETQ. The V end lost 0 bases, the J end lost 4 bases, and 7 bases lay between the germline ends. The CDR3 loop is CASSLGAGTEAFF. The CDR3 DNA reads TGCGCCAGCAGCTTGGGTGCGGGCACTGAAGCTTTCTTT.

CDR3 sequence (DNA): TGTGCCAGCAGCGTAGAAGGACTAGCCTCCTACAATGAGCAGTTCTTC. Translation gives CASSVEGLASYNEQFF. This chain uses TRBV9 with TRBJ2-1; 8 positions agree with TRBD2. Germline V gene data show CDR1 as SGDLS and CDR2 as YYNGEE. The CDR3 has 16 residues. J was trimmed by 0 bases and V by 0 bases; bases with no gene match: 2.

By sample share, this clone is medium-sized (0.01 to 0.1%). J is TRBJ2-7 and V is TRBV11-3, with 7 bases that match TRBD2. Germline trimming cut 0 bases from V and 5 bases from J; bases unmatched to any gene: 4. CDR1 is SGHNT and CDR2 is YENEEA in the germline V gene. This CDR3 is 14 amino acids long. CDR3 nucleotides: TGTGCCAGCAGCTTAGATGGGGGGGATGACGAGCAGTACTTC. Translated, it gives CASSLDGGDDEQYF.

The CDR3 protein is CASSLWLADGETQYF. In nucleotides, the CDR3 is TGTGCCAGCAGCTTATGGCTAGCGGACGGCGAGACCCAGTACTTC. The chain uses TRBV7-6 and TRBJ2-5; the match to TRBD2 covers 7 bases. CDR1 is SGHVS, CDR2 FNYEAQ, per germline. Trimming at V came to 2 bases and at J to 5 bases, leaving 8 bases not matched to a gene. This CDR3 has 15 residues.

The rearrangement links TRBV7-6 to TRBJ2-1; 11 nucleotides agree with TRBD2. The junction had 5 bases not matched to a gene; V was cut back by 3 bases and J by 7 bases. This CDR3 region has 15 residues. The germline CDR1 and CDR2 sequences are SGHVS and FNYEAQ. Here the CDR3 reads CASSFSGGAGNEQFF. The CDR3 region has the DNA TGTGCCAGCAGCTTTAGCGGGGGGGCCGGTAATGAGCAGTTCTTC.

CDR3 region: CASRADRALNQPQHF. CDR3 sequence (DNA): TGTGCCAGCAGAGCGGACCGGGCCCTAAATCAGCCCCAGCATTTT. The chain carries TRBV6-1 and TRBJ1-5, with unresolved D. This CDR3 spans 15 amino acids. CDR1 and CDR2 (germline): MNHNS, SASEGT. Trimming left V 6 bases short and J 4 bases short, with 16 bases between.

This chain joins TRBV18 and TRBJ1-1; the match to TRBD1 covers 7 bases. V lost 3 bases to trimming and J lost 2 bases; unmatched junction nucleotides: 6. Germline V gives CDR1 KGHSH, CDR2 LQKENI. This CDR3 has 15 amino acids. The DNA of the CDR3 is TGTGCCAGCTCACCGCCGAACAGGGGCAACACTGAAGCTTTCTTT. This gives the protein CASSPPNRGNTEAFF.

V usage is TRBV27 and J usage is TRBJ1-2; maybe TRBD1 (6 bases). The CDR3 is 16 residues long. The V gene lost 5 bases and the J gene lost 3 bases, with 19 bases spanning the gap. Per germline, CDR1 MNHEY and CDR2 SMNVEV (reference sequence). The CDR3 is CASSLASPGHYYGYTF. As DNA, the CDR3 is TGTGCCAGCAGTCTCGCCTCACCGGGACATTACTATGGCTACACCTTC.

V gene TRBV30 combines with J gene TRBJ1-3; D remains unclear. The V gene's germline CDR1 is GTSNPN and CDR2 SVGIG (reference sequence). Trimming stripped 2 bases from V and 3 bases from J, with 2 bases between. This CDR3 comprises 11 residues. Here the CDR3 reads CAWSIGNTIYF. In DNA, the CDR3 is TGTGCCTGGAGTATTGGAAACACCATATATTTT.

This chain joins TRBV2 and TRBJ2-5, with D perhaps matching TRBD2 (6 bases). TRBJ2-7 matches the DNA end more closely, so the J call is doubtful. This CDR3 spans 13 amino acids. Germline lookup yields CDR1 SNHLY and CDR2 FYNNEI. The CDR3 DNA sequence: TGTGCCAGCAGCGGGACTCATTACTACGAGCAGTACTTC. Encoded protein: CASSGTHYYEQYF.

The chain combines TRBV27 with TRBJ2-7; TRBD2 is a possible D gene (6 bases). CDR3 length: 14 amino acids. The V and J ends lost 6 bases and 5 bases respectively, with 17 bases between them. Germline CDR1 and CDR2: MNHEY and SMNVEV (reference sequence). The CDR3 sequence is CASRLGGSDDEQYF. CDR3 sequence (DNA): TGTGCCAGCAGGCTCGGAGGGTCAGACGACGAGCAGTACTTC.

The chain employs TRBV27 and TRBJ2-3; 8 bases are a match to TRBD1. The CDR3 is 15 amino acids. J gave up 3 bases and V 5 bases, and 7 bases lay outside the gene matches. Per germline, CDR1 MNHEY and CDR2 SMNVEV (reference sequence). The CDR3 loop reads CASSPLGQGTDTQYF. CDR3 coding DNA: TGTGCCAGCAGTCCCCTCGGACAGGGTACAGATACGCAGTATTTT.

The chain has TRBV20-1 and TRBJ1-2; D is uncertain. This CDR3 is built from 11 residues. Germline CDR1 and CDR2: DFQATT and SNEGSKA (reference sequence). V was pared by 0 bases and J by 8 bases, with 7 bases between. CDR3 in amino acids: CSARDLDGYTF. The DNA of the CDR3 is TGCAGTGCTAGAGATCTCGACGGCTACACCTTC.

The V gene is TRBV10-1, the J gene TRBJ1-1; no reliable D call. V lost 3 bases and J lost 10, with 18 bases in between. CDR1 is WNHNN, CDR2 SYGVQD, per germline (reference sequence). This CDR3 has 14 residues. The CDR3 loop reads CASSDSSDVFGAFF. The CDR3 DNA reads TGCGCCAGCAGTGATTCGTCAGACGTCTTTGGAGCTTTCTTT.

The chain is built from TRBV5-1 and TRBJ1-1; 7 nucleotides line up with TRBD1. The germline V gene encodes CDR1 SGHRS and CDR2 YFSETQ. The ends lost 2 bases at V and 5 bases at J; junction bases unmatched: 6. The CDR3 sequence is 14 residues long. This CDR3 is CASSFPGGRTEAFF. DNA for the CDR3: TGCGCCAGCAGCTTTCCAGGGGGTAGGACTGAAGCTTTCTTT.

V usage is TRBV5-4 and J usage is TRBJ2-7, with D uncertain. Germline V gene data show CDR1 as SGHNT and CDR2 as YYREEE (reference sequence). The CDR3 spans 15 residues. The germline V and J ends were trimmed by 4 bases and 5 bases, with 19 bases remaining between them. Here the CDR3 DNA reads TGTGCCAGCAGCCCCCCGGACCGCGTTGGGCACGAGCAGTACTTC. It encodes CASSPPDRVGHEQYF. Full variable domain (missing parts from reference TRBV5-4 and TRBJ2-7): ETGVTQSPTHLIKTRGQQVTLRCSSQSGHNTVSWYQQALGQGPQFIFQYYREEENGRGNFPPRFSGLQFPNYSSELNVNALELDDSALYLCASSPPDRVGHEQYFGPGTRLTVT.

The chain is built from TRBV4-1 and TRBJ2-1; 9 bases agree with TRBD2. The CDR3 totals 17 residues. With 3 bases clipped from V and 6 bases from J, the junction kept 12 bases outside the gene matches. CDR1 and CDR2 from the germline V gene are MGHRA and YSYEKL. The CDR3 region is CASSQGRLAGLLNEQFF. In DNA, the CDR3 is TGCGCCAGCAGCCAGGGAAGGCTAGCGGGATTGCTCAATGAGCAGTTCTTC.

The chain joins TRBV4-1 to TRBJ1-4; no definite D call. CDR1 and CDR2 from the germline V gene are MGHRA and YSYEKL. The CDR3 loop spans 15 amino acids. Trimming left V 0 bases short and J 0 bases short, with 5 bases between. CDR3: CASSQEAATNEKLFF. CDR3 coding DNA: TGCGCCAGCAGCCAAGAAGCAGCAACTAATGAAAAACTGTTTTTT.

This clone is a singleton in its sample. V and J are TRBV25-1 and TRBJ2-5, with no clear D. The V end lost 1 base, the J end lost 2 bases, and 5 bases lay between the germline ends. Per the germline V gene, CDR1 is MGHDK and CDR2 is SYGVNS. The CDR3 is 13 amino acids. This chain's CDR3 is CASSEWQQETQYF. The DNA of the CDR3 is TGTGCCAGCAGTGAATGGCAACAAGAGACCCAGTACTTC.

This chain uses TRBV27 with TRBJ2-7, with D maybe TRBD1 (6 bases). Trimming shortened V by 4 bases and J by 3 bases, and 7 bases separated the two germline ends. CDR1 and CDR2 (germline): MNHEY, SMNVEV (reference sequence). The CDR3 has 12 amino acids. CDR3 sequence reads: CASSSDSYEQYF. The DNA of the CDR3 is TGTGCCAGCAGTTCGGACAGCTACGAGCAGTACTTC.

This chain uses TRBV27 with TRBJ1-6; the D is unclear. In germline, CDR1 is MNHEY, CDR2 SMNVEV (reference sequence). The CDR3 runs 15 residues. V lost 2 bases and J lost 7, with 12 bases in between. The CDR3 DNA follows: TGTGCCAGCAGTTTAGGGTGGCGTCTCAATTCACCCCTCCACTTT. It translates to CASSLGWRLNSPLHF.